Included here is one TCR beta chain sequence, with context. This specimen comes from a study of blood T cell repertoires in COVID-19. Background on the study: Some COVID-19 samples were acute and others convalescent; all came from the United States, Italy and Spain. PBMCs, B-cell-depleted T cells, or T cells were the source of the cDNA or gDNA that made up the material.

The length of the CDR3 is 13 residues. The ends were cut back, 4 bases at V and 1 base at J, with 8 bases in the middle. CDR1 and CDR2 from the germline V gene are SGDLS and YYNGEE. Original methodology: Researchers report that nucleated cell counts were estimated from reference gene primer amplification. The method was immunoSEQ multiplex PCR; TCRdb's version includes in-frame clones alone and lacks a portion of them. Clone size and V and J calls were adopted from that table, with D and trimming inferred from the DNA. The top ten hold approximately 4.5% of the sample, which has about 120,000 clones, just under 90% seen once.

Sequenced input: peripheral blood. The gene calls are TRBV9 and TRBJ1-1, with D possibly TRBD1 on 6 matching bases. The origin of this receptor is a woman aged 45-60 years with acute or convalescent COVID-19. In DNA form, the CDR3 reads TGTGCCAGCAGCACACAGGGGAACACTGAAGCTTTCTTT. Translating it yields CASSTQGNTEAFF.